This T cell receptor (beta chain) was obtained from a study of blood T cell dynamics during melanoma immunotherapy. About the study: Patients with metastatic melanoma got pembrolizumab or nivolumab-ipilimumab as first-line care.

The CDR3 consists of 18 residues. Findings and caveats of the study: At W3, later disease-control patients showed bifurcated PBMC repertoire changes, unlike progressors. It remained unknown if the driving T cell clones were melanoma-specific.

DNA loading was fixed at about 340 ng for all bulk PBMC samples. Assay: immunoSEQ multiplex PCR; the TCRdb copy retains only in-frame clones and omits some. The sample shows 590 or so clones, roughly 87% of them seen only once. Time point of the sample: pre-treatment baseline. Of note for this clone: What it recognizes is unknown.

The chain uses TRBV12-1 and TRBJ2-6; the table's D gene call, TRBD1, was not cross checked with the DNA. TRBV12-1 is a listed pseudogene. The TCR sequence derives from a human donor with melanoma. Some clones in this sample may be carry-over from other donors' samples. The sample in question was blood, obtained from a patient treated with checkpoint blockade. CDR3 DNA sequence: TGTGCCAGCAGCCAGATTTCTATAGGACAAAGTCGGGCCAACGTCCTGACTTTC. As protein: CASSQISIGQSRANVLTF.